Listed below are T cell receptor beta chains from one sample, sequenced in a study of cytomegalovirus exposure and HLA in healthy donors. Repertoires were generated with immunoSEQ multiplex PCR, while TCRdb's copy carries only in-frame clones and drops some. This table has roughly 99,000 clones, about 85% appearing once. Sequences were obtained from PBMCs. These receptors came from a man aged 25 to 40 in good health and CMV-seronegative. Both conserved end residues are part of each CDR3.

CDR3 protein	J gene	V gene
CATLLYPTDTQYF	TRBJ2-3	TRBV5-4
CASSRPSGGAPGELFF	TRBJ2-2	TRBV7-6
CASIRTSGYYEQYF	TRBJ2-7	TRBV7-9
CASSPYYEQYF	TRBJ2-7	TRBV19
CASSESYREFDTQYF	TRBJ2-3	TRBV10-1
CASSLTSAREKLFF	TRBJ1-4	TRBV11-2
CASSQSGTSGTDTQYF	TRBJ2-3	TRBV23-1
CASSETALASYNEQFF	TRBJ2-1	TRBV2
CASSEEYLGGGYTF	TRBJ1-2	TRBV25-1
CASSLISGGGNIQYF	TRBJ2-4	TRBV7-9
CASSPLTGSEQYF	TRBJ2-7	TRBV18
CTSSQDHLAGGRPYNEQFF	TRBJ2-1	TRBV1
CAWSEGQGSWPQHF	TRBJ1-5	TRBV30
CASSPTSRLAKNIQYF	TRBJ2-4	TRBV2
CAISPTEMNTEAFF	TRBJ1-1	TRBV10-3
CASRGAGVRDQYNEQFF	TRBJ2-1	TRBV28
CASSQPTTGGSGNTIYF	TRBJ1-3	TRBV4-1
CSVEWVQANTGELFF	TRBJ2-2	TRBV29-1
CASSQDGLAASGSYNEQFF	TRBJ2-1	TRBV4-2
CASSPLVGAKRGQFF	TRBJ2-1	TRBV7-2
CASSLRAAGVGTQYF	TRBJ2-5	TRBV7-3
CASRGSNEKLFF	TRBJ1-4	TRBV2
CASSQVTLAGRRNEQFF	TRBJ2-1	TRBV4-1
CAWERQLLTEAFF	TRBJ1-1	TRBV30
CASSQTGNTEAFF	TRBJ1-1	TRBV11-2
CASSPWTGDQTQYF	TRBJ2-5	TRBV7-2
CASSRPGGPSGNTIYF	TRBJ1-3	TRBV7-9
CASSLRGEDTQYF	TRBJ2-3	TRBV5-4
CASSRGQGPSEKLFF	TRBJ1-4	TRBV2
CASSVQQGRRTDTQYF	TRBJ2-3	TRBV9
CASSLRGEREKLFF	TRBJ1-4	TRBV5-1
CASSYSRGTPNEQFF	TRBJ2-1	TRBV6-7
CASSPGVIETQYF	TRBJ2-5	TRBV5-1
CATNPTGSSYEQYF	TRBJ2-7	TRBV28
CASSMGLAGGHNEQFF	TRBJ2-1	TRBV5-1
CASASGDRNHNEQFF	TRBJ2-1	TRBV5-1
CASSVAVNTEAFF	TRBJ1-1	TRBV9